The 9 T cell receptor beta chains given below trace back to one sample, sequenced in a study of cytomegalovirus exposure and HLA in healthy donors. Sequencing used immunoSEQ multiplex PCR; TCRdb keeps in-frame clones, though not all of them. In the table there are 260,000 or so clones, less than 95% of which are singletons. Specimen: PBMCs. These receptors were obtained from a woman in her twenties or thirties in good health and CMV-seronegative.

CDR3 protein: CASSKTSGTDTQYF. The CDR3 DNA follows: TGTGCCAGCAGCAAAACTAGCGGCACAGATACGCAGTATTTT. This chain connects TRBV13 to TRBJ2-3; 7 bases agree with TRBD2. Germline values: CDR1 PRHDT, CDR2 FYEKMQ (reference sequence). Trimming at V came to 5 bases and at J to 1 base, leaving 3 bases not matched to a gene. The CDR3 extends over 14 amino acids.

The V gene is TRBV7-6, the J gene TRBJ2-7; no clear D. The CDR3 consists of 14 residues. V was shortened by 1 base and J by 0 bases, with 7 bases between the two germline ends. The germline V gene encodes CDR1 SGHVS and CDR2 FNYEAQ. The CDR3 here is CASSLGGNSYEQYF. The DNA for the CDR3 is TGTGCCAGCAGCTTAGGTGGCAACTCCTACGAGCAGTACTTC.

The chain employs TRBV5-1 and TRBJ2-1, with D tentatively TRBD2 (5 bases). The germline gives CDR1 SGHRS, CDR2 YFSETQ. CDR3 length equals 13 residues. V was trimmed by 7 bases and J by 6 bases, leaving 14 bases between them. CDR3 loop: CASGVIGSNEQFF. The CDR3 nucleotides are TGCGCCAGCGGAGTGATTGGGAGCAATGAGCAGTTCTTC.

The chain recombines TRBV18 with TRBJ2-2; D gene uncertain. Trimming shortened V by 0 bases and J by 4 bases, and 12 bases separated the two germline ends. CDR1 is KGHSH, CDR2 LQKENI, per germline. This CDR3 contains 16 residues. The CDR3 DNA is TGTGCCAGCTCACCACCAGGGCGAATGGGCACCGGGGAGCTGTTTTTT. This gives the protein CASSPPGRMGTGELFF.

V and J are TRBV14 and TRBJ2-3; D is undetermined. V lost 2 bases, J lost 4 bases, and 4 bases lay in between. Germline V CDR1 and CDR2: SGHDN, FVKESK. The CDR3 extends over 12 amino acids. As DNA, the CDR3 is TGTGCCAGCAGCCAAAGCCCAGATACGCAGTATTTT. It encodes CASSQSPDTQYF.

The V and J genes are TRBV7-2 and TRBJ2-7; D is unclear. CDR3 length: 13 amino acids. The germline V gene encodes CDR1 SGHTA and CDR2 FQGNSA. The V end was cut by 6 bases, the J end by 6 bases, with 15 bases between. The CDR3 coding sequence is TGTGCCAGCAGTCCCGTCCTCTCAGGCGAGCAGTACTTC. Translated, it gives CASSPVLSGEQYF. The full variable domain, with the rest looked up from reference TRBV7-2 and TRBJ2-7, is GAGVSQSPSNKVTEKGKDVELRCDPISGHTALYWYRQSLGQGLEFLIYFQGNSAPDKSGLPSDRFSAERTGGSVSTLTIQRTQQEDSAVYLCASSPVLSGEQYFGPGTRLTVT.

The J gene is TRBJ2-1, the V gene TRBV10-3, with D possibly matching TRBD2 (5 bases). Germline V gene data show CDR1 as ENHRY and CDR2 as SYGVKD. V gave up 0 bases and J gave up 7 bases, with 13 bases separating them. The CDR3 length is 15 residues. The CDR3 here is CAISESQASRNEQFF. The CDR3 nucleotides are TGTGCCATCAGTGAGTCGCAGGCTAGCAGGAATGAGCAGTTCTTC.

J is TRBJ1-2 and V is TRBV6-1; maybe TRBD1 (6 bases). With 6 bases removed from V and 4 bases from J, the gap between germline ends came to 18 bases. Germline V gives CDR1 MNHNS, CDR2 SASEGT. The CDR3 is made up of 15 amino acids. For the CDR3, the DNA is TGTGCCAGCAGAGGGGGATGGACACTCAGCTATGGCTACACCTTC. Translation gives CASRGGWTLSYGYTF.

A remark on this clone: Distinct nucleotide sequences in the sample also encode this CDR3. J is TRBJ1-3 and V is TRBV27; D call uncertain. Trimming pared 2 bases from V and 0 bases from J, leaving 8 bases between. Germline V lookup: CDR1 MNHEY, CDR2 SMNVEV (reference sequence). There are 15 residues in the CDR3. CDR3: CASSLTGSSGNTIYF. CDR3 bases: TGTGCCAGCAGTTTAACTGGGAGCTCTGGAAACACCATATATTTT.